One and the same sample provided the 15 T cell receptor beta chains below, sequenced in a study of neurological immune-mediated disorders. TCRdb called the 5' RACE reads again in MiXCR, with one record for every CDR3 protein. The sample contains 130,000 or so distinct CDR3 sequences, 3.2% of which appear only once. Sequencing was done on a sample of PBMCs. The receptors originated from a woman aged 25 to 45 with multiple sclerosis.

This clonotype was counted at least ten times. J is TRBJ1-1 and V is TRBV7-8, with D hard to call. Germline V CDR1 and CDR2: SGHVS, FQNEAQ. Trimming removed 2 bases at V and 1 base at J, with 8 bases between. The CDR3 length is 14 residues. CDR3 residues: CASSLPPRNTEAFF. CDR3 bases: TGTGCCAGCAGCTTACCTCCAAGGAACACTGAAGCTTTCTTT.

This clonotype was seen repeatedly, ten times or more. V and J are TRBV5-1 and TRBJ1-2; D perhaps matches TRBD1 (5 bases). This CDR3 is built from 16 residues. Germline V gene sequence: CDR1 SGHRS, CDR2 YFSETQ. The germline V and J ends were trimmed by 4 bases and 1 base, with 17 bases remaining between them. The CDR3 DNA is TGCGCCAGCAGCCCCGAGGGGCATACCCTTAACTATGGCTACACCTTC. Translation gives CASSPEGHTLNYGYTF. Supplemented by reference TRBV5-1 and TRBJ1-2, the full variable domain reads KAGVTQTPRYLIKTRGQQVTLSCSPISGHRSVSWYQQTPGQGLQFLFEYFSETQRNKGNFPGRFSGRQFSNSRSEMNVSTLELGDSALYLCASSPEGHTLNYGYTFGSGTRLTVV.

This clonotype appeared many times. This chain uses TRBV7-9 with TRBJ1-4, with 7 bases matching TRBD1. Germline loops: CDR1 SEHNR, CDR2 FQNEAQ (reference sequence). The CDR3 covers 17 residues. V shed 5 bases and J 3 bases; nucleotides not matched to a gene: 12. CDR3 DNA: TGTGCCAGCAGCCTCATTCAGGGGGAGCTTCCTAATGAAAAACTGTTTTTT. As protein: CASSLIQGELPNEKLFF.

This clonotype was observed many times. This sequence joins TRBV20-1 and TRBJ2-7; D might be TRBD1 (6 bases). Trimming shortened V by 1 base and J by 3 bases, and 16 bases separated the two germline ends. The V gene's germline CDR1 is DFQATT and CDR2 SNEGSKA (reference sequence). The CDR3 runs 15 residues. The CDR3 DNA is TGCAGTGCTAGAGGTGACACAGGGAGCGGCTACGAGCAGTACTTC. Protein product: CSARGDTGSGYEQYF.

This clonotype was seen at least ten times. CDR3 in DNA: TGTGCCAGCAGCGCCCGACCGGCAACTGAAGCTTTCTTT. This encodes CASSARPATEAFF. V is TRBV14 and J is TRBJ1-1; no reliable D call. This CDR3 has 13 residues. The germline gives CDR1 SGHDN, CDR2 FVKESK. V was clipped by 5 bases and J by 5 bases, with 12 bases between them.

This clonotype has ten or more counts. The germline gene is not matched at one end of the junction; a read error may be the cause. The J gene is TRBJ2-5, the V gene TRBV29-1; no firm D call. Germline CDR1 is SQVTM and CDR2 is ANQGSEA. The CDR3 contains 17 residues. The CDR3 DNA sequence: TGCAGCGTTGAAGATCTTGGCAGACCGGCCACGCAAGGGACCCAGTACTTC. Its protein is CSVEDLGRPATQGTQYF.

This clonotype showed up many times. The rearrangement uses TRBV11-2 and TRBJ2-5; 10 bases fit TRBD2. This CDR3 has 16 amino acids. V was clipped by 0 bases and J by 5 bases; unmatched bases: 6. The V gene's germline CDR1 is SGHAT and CDR2 FQNNGV. Here the CDR3 reads CASSLDRLAGVETQYF. CDR3 nucleotide sequence: TGTGCCAGCAGCTTAGATCGTCTAGCGGGGGTGGAGACCCAGTACTTC.

At least ten counts were recorded for this clonotype. This chain links TRBV5-1 with TRBJ2-7; 7 positions match TRBD1. Trimming took 2 bases from V and 3 from J; bases not matched to a gene: 2. CDR1 is SGHRS, CDR2 YFSETQ, per germline. The CDR3 is 13 residues long. The CDR3 loop is CASSLGTDYEQYF. As DNA, the CDR3 is TGCGCCAGCAGCTTAGGGACAGACTACGAGCAGTACTTC. The whole variable domain, remainder taken from reference TRBV5-1 and TRBJ2-7, is KAGVTQTPRYLIKTRGQQVTLSCSPISGHRSVSWYQQTPGQGLQFLFEYFSETQRNKGNFPGRFSGRQFSNSRSEMNVSTLELGDSALYLCASSLGTDYEQYFGPGTRLTVT.

This clonotype was counted many times. The genes are TRBV12-3 or TRBV12-4 and TRBJ1-6, with 8 nucleotides matching TRBD1. V lost 5 bases and J lost 10; bases outside the gene matches: 7. This CDR3 comprises 14 residues. The CDR3 loop reads CASSPGQGWSPLHF. As DNA, the CDR3 is TGTGCCAGCAGTCCCGGACAGGGATGGTCACCCCTCCACTTT.

In its sample, this clonotype was seen many times. The rearrangement joins TRBV12-3 or TRBV12-4 to TRBJ1-6; 7 positions agree with TRBD1. The length of the CDR3 is 14 residues. V shed 3 bases, J shed 15 bases, and the junction held 11 bases outside the gene matches. The DNA for the CDR3 is TGTGCCAGCAGTTTGTCCCGGGACAGTCCGGTCCTCCACTTT. This encodes CASSLSRDSPVLHF.

Ten or more counts support this clonotype. The chain has TRBV4-1 and TRBJ1-1; D possibly corresponds to TRBD1 (5 bases). The length of the CDR3 is 14 residues. The germline CDR1 and CDR2 sequences are MGHRA and YSYEKL. V gave up 0 bases and J gave up 4 bases, with 9 bases separating them. Here the CDR3 DNA reads TGCGCCAGCAGCCAAGATCCAGGGAGCACTGAAGCTTTCTTT. This translates into CASSQDPGSTEAFF.

There are many counts of this clonotype. The J gene is TRBJ2-7, the V gene TRBV18; no clear D gene. Deletions cut 1 base from V and 4 bases from J, with 5 bases between. The CDR3 consists of 12 residues. Germline V lookup: CDR1 KGHSH, CDR2 LQKENI. The CDR3 DNA is TGTGCCAGCTCACCACGACGATACGAGCAGTACTTC. This sequence encodes CASSPRRYEQYF.

This clonotype was picked up many times. The J gene is TRBJ1-2, the V gene TRBV4-1; D may be TRBD1 (5 bases). Per the germline V gene, CDR1 is MGHRA and CDR2 is YSYEKL. Between the trimmed V and J ends, which lost 2 bases and 6 bases, there was a span of 10 bases. The CDR3 has 13 residues. The CDR3 region is CASSQQGIDGYTF. In DNA, the CDR3 is TGCGCCAGCAGCCAACAGGGAATCGATGGCTACACCTTC.

In this sample, this clonotype turned up many times. The V call is TRBV12-3 or TRBV12-4, the J call TRBJ1-5; 7 positions agree with TRBD1. This CDR3 has 16 amino acids. J was trimmed by 2 bases and V by 2 bases; bases with no gene match: 6. The CDR3 loop reads CASSLHRGVGNQPQHF. The CDR3 DNA reads TGTGCCAGCAGTTTACACAGGGGAGTTGGCAATCAGCCCCAGCATTTT.

This clonotype was counted ten times or more. V gene TRBV20-1 combines with J gene TRBJ2-1; D is possibly TRBD1 or TRBD2 (5 bases each). Germline values: CDR1 DFQATT, CDR2 SNEGSKA (reference sequence). Trimming left V 0 bases short and J 10 bases short, with 13 bases between. There are 13 residues in the CDR3. For the CDR3, the DNA is TGCAGTGCTAGAGATTTATTTGAGGGGGAGCAGTTCTTC. This codes for CSARDLFEGEQFF.